This note documents a single T cell receptor beta chain sequence. Its antigen is as yet unknown. The data derive from a study of blood T cells in healthy people across ages. Study overall: About one barcoded beta molecule per two T cells was the capture yield of template switching.

The CDR3 has 12 amino acids. Germline CDR1 is GTSNPN and CDR2 is SVGIG (reference sequence). The V end lost 6 bases, the J end lost 3 bases, and 11 bases lay between the germline ends. Every sample had a minimum of 6 million PBMCs isolated. Study conclusions and caveats: PBMCs left unsorted prevented a conclusive naive versus antigen-experienced comparison.

A second PCR, run for about 6 to 12 cycles, used a sample-barcoded 5' primer plus a J-beta primer mix. TCRdb ran MiXCR on the 5' RACE reads and lists one entry per CDR3 protein. The sample lists 1.5 million to 2 million distinct CDR3 sequences; about 31% were seen once. The sample consisted of blood. The V call is TRBV30, the J call TRBJ1-2; tentative D call: TRBD1 (6 bases). This TCR derives from a woman aged 30 to 39 in good health. The CDR3 is CACHDRHYGYTF. In nucleotides, the CDR3 is TGTGCCTGCCACGACAGGCACTATGGCTACACCTTC.